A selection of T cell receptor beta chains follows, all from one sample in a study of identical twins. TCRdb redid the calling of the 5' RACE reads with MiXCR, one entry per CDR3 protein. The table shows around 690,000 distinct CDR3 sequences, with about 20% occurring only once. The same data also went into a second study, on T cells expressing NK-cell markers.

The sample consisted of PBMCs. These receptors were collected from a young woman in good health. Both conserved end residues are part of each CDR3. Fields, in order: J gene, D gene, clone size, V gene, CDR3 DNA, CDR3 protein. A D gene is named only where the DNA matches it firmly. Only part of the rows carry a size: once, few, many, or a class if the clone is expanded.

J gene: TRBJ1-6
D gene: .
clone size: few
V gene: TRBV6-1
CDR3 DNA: TGTGCCAGCAGTGAATGGGATCACGCTTATAATTCACCCCTCCACTTT
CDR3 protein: CASSEWDHAYNSPLHF

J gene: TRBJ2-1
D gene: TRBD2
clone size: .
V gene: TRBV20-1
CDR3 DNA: TGCAGTGGGTCATTAGCGGGAGACTGGAATGAGCAGTTCTTC
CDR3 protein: CSGSLAGDWNEQFF

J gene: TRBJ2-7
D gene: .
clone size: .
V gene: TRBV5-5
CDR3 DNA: TGTGCCAGCACCCTGGGGCTCAGAGACTACGAGCAGTACTTC
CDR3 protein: CASTLGLRDYEQYF

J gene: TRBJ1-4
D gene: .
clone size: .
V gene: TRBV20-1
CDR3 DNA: TGCAGTGCTTTTTGGTTTAATGAAAAACTGTTTTTT
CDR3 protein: CSAFWFNEKLFF

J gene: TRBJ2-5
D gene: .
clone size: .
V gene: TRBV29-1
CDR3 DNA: TGCAGCGTTGATGGATCGGAGACCCAGTACTTC
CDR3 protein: CSVDGSETQYF

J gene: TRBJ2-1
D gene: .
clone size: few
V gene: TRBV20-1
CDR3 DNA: TGCAGTGCTCAAGACGTTGACTCCTACAATGAGCAGTTCTTC
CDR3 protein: CSAQDVDSYNEQFF

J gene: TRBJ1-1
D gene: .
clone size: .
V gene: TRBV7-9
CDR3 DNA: TGTGCCAGCAGCGACCTGGGCTCTGAAGCTTTCTTT
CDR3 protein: CASSDLGSEAFF

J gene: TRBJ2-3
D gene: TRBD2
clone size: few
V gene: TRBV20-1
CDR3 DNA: TGCAGTGCCTCAGCGGGGGTTTTCGCAGCCACAGATACGCAGTATTTT
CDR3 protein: CSASAGVFAATDTQYF

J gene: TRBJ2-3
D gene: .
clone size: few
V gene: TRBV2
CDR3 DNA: TGTGCCACCGATTCGGATACGCAGTATTTT
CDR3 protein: CATDSDTQYF

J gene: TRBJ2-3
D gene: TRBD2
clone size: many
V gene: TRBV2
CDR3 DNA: TGTGCCACCCGGGGCAGCGGGAGTCGCACAGATACGCAGTATTTT
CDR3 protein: CATRGSGSRTDTQYF

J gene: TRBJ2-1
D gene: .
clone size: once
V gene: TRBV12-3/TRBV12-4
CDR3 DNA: TGTGCCAGCAGTTCTTTGGTCGGTGATTACAATGAGCAGTTCTTC
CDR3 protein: CASSSLVGDYNEQFF

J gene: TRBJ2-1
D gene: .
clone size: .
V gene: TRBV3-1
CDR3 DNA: TGTGCCACCCTGGACACAACAAACAATGAGCTGTTCTTC
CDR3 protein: CATLDTTNNELFF

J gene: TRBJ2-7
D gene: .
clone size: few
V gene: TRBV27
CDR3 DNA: TGTGCCAGCAGTTTCAGGGAACTTTACGAGCAGTACTTC
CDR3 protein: CASSFRELYEQYF

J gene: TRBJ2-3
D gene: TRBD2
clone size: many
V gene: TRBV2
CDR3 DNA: TGTGCCAGCAGTCGCCGGCTAGCGGGATCAGATACGCAGTATTTT
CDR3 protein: CASSRRLAGSDTQYF

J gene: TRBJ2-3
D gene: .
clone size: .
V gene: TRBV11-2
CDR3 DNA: TGTGCCAGCAGCTTAGGGTATTCGGATACGCAGTATTTT
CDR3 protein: CASSLGYSDTQYF

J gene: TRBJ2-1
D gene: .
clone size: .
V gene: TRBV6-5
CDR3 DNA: TGTGCCAGCAGTTACACAGCTTCTAGGTCCATCCCCCACAATGAGCAGTTCTTC
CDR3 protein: CASSYTASRSIPHNEQFF

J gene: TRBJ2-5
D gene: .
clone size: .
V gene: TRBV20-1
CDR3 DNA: TGCAGTGCTAGTGCAGTCGGCGAGACCCAGTACTTC
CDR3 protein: CSASAVGETQYF

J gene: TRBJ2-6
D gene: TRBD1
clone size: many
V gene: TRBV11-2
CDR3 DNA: TGTGCCAGCAGCCTACGGGACAGGAACTTTGCGAGCTCTGGGGCCAACGTCCTGACTTTC
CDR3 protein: CASSLRDRNFASSGANVLTF

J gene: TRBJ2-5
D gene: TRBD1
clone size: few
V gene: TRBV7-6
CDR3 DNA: TGTGCCAGCAGCTTATCGACAGGGGATGGGGAGACCCAGTACTTC
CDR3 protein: CASSLSTGDGETQYF

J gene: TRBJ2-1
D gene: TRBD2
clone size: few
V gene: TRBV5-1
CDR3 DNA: TGCGCCAGCAGCTTCGCCGATATAGGACTAGGGAGGCATGAGCAGTTCTTC
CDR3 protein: CASSFADIGLGRHEQFF

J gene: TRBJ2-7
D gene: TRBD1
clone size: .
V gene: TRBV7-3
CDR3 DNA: TGTGCCAGCTCGCACGGGACAGGGGGTTCCGAGCAGTACTTC
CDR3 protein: CASSHGTGGSEQYF

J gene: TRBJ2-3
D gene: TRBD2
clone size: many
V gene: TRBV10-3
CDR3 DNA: TGTGCCATCAGTGGACTAGCGGGAGGTTACACAGATACGCAGTATTTT
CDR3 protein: CAISGLAGGYTDTQYF

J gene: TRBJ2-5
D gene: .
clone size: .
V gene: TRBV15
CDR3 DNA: TGTGCCACCAGCAGAGCCCCTGGGGTGGGAAGGGCGCCCCAGTACTTC
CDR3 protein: CATSRAPGVGRAPQYF

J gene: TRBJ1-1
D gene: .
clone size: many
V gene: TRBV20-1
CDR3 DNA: TGCAGTGCTAGATCCCAGCGGCTTAGGAACACTGAAGCTTTCTTT
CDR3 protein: CSARSQRLRNTEAFF

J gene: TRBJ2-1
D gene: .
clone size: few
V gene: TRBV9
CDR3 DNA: TGTGCCAGCAGCGCCCTACCCCGCGGGTATGTGGATGAGCAGTTCTTC
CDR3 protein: CASSALPRGYVDEQFF

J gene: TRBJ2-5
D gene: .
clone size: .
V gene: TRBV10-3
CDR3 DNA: TGTGCCACCGTCCAAGTGGGCCAAGAGACCCAGTACTTC
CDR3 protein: CATVQVGQETQYF